The entry that follows covers one T cell receptor beta chain sequence. The entry originates in a study of blood T cell repertoires in COVID-19. Study overall: Specimens from acute and convalescent COVID-19 originated in the United States, Italy and Spain.

This table comes from immunoSEQ multiplex PCR, and its TCRdb copy is limited to in-frame clones, with some not included. Found here are about 330,000 clones, about 83% of them singletons; the top ten hold roughly 1.2%. Germline-derived CDR1 and CDR2 are KGHDR and SFDVKD. Trimming shortened V by 4 bases and J by 5 bases, and 20 bases separated the two germline ends. The CDR3 loop spans 17 amino acids. The specimen was peripheral blood. The TCR sequence derives from a woman between 45 and 65 years old with acute or convalescent COVID-19. The rearrangement uses TRBV24-1 and TRBJ1-5, with D perhaps matching TRBD1 (5 bases). For the CDR3, the DNA is TGTGCCACCAGTGACTCGTCTCTGCCAGGGAGGTATCAGCCCCAGCATTTT. Translated: CATSDSSLPGRYQPQHF.